The T cell receptor beta chain described here comes from a study of blood T cell repertoires in COVID-19 (TCRdb year 2020). Background for the entire study: Collaborator samples came from the United States, Italy and Spain and covered acute and convalescent phases of COVID-19. The prospective study material was composed of cDNA or gDNA derived from T cells, B-cell-depleted T cells, or PBMCs. Subjects who had been exposed to COVID-19, were actively infected with it, or had recovered from it provided the deeply sampled blood TCRbeta repertoires that made up the dataset. The repertoires were made available in a free public database intended to serve as a resource for research on the immune response to SARS-CoV-2. The samples were drawn from the first 160 participants of the ongoing ImmuneRACE study and from 1,254 subjects provided by 6 global collaborators. A de-identified subject ID, COVID-19 status, age in years and sex were almost always included in the sample metadata. Where available, HLA class I and class II types were taken from metadata supplied by the sample provider and were not determined by assay-based typing. Broad study findings and their caveats: Clinical and demographic metadata were provided uncurated, with the amount varying by source and participant.

Collaborating institutions collected whole blood in K2EDTA tubes following their own protocols. Collaborator samples were shipped for TCRbeta analysis as frozen whole blood, isolated PBMCs, or DNA extracted from either sample type. The immunoSEQ Assay, a bias-controlled multiplex PCR, was used to amplify TCRbeta CDR3 regions from genomic DNA. From the authors' description of their analysis: The number of nucleated cells in each sample was estimated from the amplification of reference gene primers within the assay. To quantify the absolute abundance of each unique TCRbeta CDR3 rearrangement, sequence reads were collapsed and filtered. For each sample, productive Simpson clonality was calculated by taking the square root of Simpson's diversity index across productive rearrangements. TCRdb provides this immuneACCESS table in a form limited to in-frame rearrangements. Some clones are lacking; in checked studies, under half of them reflect an unresolved V gene, and why the rest are absent is not known. V and J calls plus clone size are reproduced from that table; the DNA served to infer D and trimming. This sample has around 42,000 clones in its table, and around 86% of those were observed once. Just under 45% of the sample belongs to the ten largest clones.

This clone came up a few times. Its recognized antigen is unknown. Per-nucleotide qualities are absent, and no much larger clonotype sits a single base away. CDR1 SGHDN and CDR2 FVKESK were looked up in the germline V gene. The CDR3 measures 15 amino acids from cysteine to phenylalanine. Only the CDR3 part of the read is kept: 45 bases, read in frame from the first base. V is reduced by 1 base and J by 4 bases, leaving a spacing of 13 bases between them. The V and J segments used are TRBV14 and TRBJ1-2; TRBD1 is possibly the D segment (5 matching bases). The receptor comes from a woman of 80 years or more with acute or convalescent COVID-19. Input material: peripheral blood. The DNA is as follows: TGTGCCAGCAGCCAAGGGGCAGGGTCCGTCTATGGCTACACCTTC. Its coded protein is CASSQGAGSVYGYTF.